This T cell receptor beta chain stems from a study of patients and donors after allogeneic stem cell transplantation. TCRdb independently ran MiXCR on the RT-PCR reads; one entry per CDR3 protein. The sample consists of some 880,000 distinct CDR3 sequences, roughly 18% of them appearing once. V shed 0 bases and J shed 7 bases, with 18 bases lying between them. Germline V lookup: CDR1 SQVTM, CDR2 ANQGSEA. There are 15 residues in the CDR3. This clonotype has a handful of counts. This TCR was recovered from a human donor who was either an allogeneic HSCT recipient or a stem cell or donor lymphocyte infusion donor (not recorded which). It is not recorded whose cells these are; they may come from a transplant donor. The specimen was blood, either unsorted or a sorted T cell fraction (not recorded which). The chain carries TRBV29-1 and TRBJ2-5; no clear D gene. The DNA for the CDR3 is TGCAGCGTTGAAGATCTGAGGCTGGGCCTGGGGACCCAGTACTTC. Translation: CSVEDLRLGLGTQYF.